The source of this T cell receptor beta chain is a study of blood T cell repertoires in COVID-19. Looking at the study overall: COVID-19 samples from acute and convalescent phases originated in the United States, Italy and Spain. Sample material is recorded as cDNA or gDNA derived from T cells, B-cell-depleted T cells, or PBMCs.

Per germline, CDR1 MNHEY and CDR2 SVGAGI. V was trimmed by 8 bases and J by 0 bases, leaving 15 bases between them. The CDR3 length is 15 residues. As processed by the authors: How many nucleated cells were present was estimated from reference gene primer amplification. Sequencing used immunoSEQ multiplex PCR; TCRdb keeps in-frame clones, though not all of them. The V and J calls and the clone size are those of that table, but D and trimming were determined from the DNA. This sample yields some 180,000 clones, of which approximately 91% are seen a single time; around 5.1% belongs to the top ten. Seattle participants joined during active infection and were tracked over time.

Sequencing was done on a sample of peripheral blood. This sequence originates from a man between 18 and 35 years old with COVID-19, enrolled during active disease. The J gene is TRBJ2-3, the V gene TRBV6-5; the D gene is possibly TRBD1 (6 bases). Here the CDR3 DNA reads TGTGCCAGCGGGGTGGGGGCTTCTAGCACAGATACGCAGTATTTT. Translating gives CASGVGASSTDTQYF.